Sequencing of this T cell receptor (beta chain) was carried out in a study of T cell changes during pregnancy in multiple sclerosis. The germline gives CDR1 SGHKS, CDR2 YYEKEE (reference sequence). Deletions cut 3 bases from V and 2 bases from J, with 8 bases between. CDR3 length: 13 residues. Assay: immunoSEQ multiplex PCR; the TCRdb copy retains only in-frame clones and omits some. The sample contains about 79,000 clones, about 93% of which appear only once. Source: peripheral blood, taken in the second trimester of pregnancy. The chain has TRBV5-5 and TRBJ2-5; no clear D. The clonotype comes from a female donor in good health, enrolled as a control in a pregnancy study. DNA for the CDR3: TGTGCCAGCAGCTATCAGGCGCAAGAGACCCAGTACTTC. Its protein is CASSYQAQETQYF.